This is a list of T cell receptor beta chains from one sample in a study of blood T cell repertoires in COVID-19. TCRdb's table, derived via immunoSEQ multiplex PCR, lists solely in-frame clones and lacks some. Here the sample spans a few hundred thousand clones, 80% to 90% being singletons. Sample: PBMCs or T cells enriched from blood (not recorded which). The receptor source for this set is a woman aged 55-69 years who had recovered from COVID-19. CDR3s include the opening cysteine and the closing phenylalanine or tryptophan. Each record gives: D gene, J gene, V gene, clone size, CDR3 protein, CDR3 DNA. D genes are given only for firm matches. Size values are once, few and many counts, or a class for expanded clones, and some rows have none.

D: -
J: TRBJ1-6
V: TRBV5-4
size: -
CDR3: CASSLLGSSYNSPLHF
DNA: TGTGCCAGCAGCTTGTTGGGGAGCTCCTATAATTCACCCCTCCACTTT

D: TRBD1
J: TRBJ2-7
V: TRBV3-1/TRBV3-2
size: -
CDR3: CASSQGGQGWTYEQYF
DNA: TGTGCCAGCAGCCAAGGTGGACAGGGGTGGACCTACGAGCAGTACTTC

D: -
J: TRBJ2-1
V: TRBV2
size: -
CDR3: CASSEETRSRGSYNEQFF
DNA: TGTGCCAGCAGTGAGGAGACAAGGAGTCGGGGATCCTACAATGAGCAGTTCTTC

D: TRBD1
J: TRBJ1-2
V: TRBV12-3/TRBV12-4
size: few
CDR3: CASRQGLKHGYTF
DNA: TGTGCCAGCCGACAGGGTCTCAAGCATGGCTACACCTTC

D: TRBD1
J: TRBJ1-2
V: TRBV5-1
size: once
CDR3: CASSLEGTGYGYTF
DNA: TGCGCCAGCAGCTTGGAGGGGACAGGGTATGGCTACACCTTC

D: -
J: TRBJ1-2
V: TRBV11-3
size: many
CDR3: CASSIYDYGYTF
DNA: TGTGCCAGCAGCATCTATGACTATGGCTACACCTTC

D: TRBD1
J: TRBJ1-1
V: TRBV11-3
size: -
CDR3: CASSLEGQGGRKAGWNTEAFF
DNA: TGTGCCAGCAGCTTAGAAGGACAGGGGGGTCGGAAGGCCGGCTGGAACACTGAAGCTTTCTTT

D: -
J: TRBJ1-5
V: TRBV12-3/TRBV12-4
size: -
CDR3: CASSFGFQPQHF
DNA: TGTGCCAGCAGTTTCGGGTTTCAGCCCCAGCATTTT

D: -
J: TRBJ2-7
V: TRBV12-3/TRBV12-4
size: -
CDR3: CATYRWGPYEQYF
DNA: TGTGCCACCTACAGGTGGGGCCCCTACGAGCAGTACTTC

D: TRBD1
J: TRBJ1-4
V: TRBV19
size: -
CDR3: CASRDRAKNGKLFF
DNA: TGTGCCAGTAGGGACAGGGCGAAGAATGGAAAACTGTTTTTT

D: -
J: TRBJ1-1
V: TRBV11-2
size: once
CDR3: CASSLGGFTEAFF
DNA: TGTGCCAGCAGCTTAGGGGGCTTCACTGAAGCTTTCTTT

D: -
J: TRBJ1-2
V: TRBV6-1
size: -
CDR3: CASSESSRYLIGYTF
DNA: TGTGCCAGCAGTGAATCTTCCAGATACCTTATAGGCTACACCTTC

D: -
J: TRBJ2-3
V: TRBV7-2
size: -
CDR3: CASSLAGGHTDTQYF
DNA: TGTGCCAGCAGCTTGGCAGGGGGGCACACAGATACGCAGTATTTT

D: -
J: TRBJ2-3
V: TRBV12-3/TRBV12-4
size: -
CDR3: CASRKGGTDTQYF
DNA: TGTGCCAGCAGAAAGGGGGGCACAGATACGCAGTATTTT

D: TRBD2
J: TRBJ2-3
V: TRBV5-1
size: once
CDR3: CASSLRPSGGYGTDTQYF
DNA: TGCGCCAGCAGCTTGCGGCCTAGCGGGGGTTACGGCACAGATACGCAGTATTTT

D: -
J: TRBJ1-5
V: TRBV12-3/TRBV12-4
size: -
CDR3: CASTNYNQPQHF
DNA: TGTGCCAGCACCAACTACAATCAGCCCCAGCATTTT

D: -
J: TRBJ1-4
V: TRBV30
size: -
CDR3: CAWSKEEKLFF
DNA: TGTGCCTGGAGTAAGGAGGAGAAACTGTTTTTT

D: -
J: TRBJ2-3
V: TRBV2
size: -
CDR3: CASKEGSTDTQYF
DNA: TGTGCCTCCAAGGAGGGAAGCACAGATACGCAGTATTTT

D: -
J: TRBJ1-2
V: TRBV2
size: -
CDR3: CASSFTGISSYTF
DNA: TGTGCCAGCAGTTTTACAGGGATTAGCAGCTACACCTTC

D: TRBD2
J: TRBJ2-2
V: TRBV7-2
size: -
CDR3: CASSALAGVPGELFF
DNA: TGTGCCAGCAGCGCATTAGCGGGGGTACCCGGGGAGCTGTTTTTT

D: TRBD1
J: TRBJ1-4
V: TRBV7-2
size: -
CDR3: CASSVRGVNEKLFF
DNA: TGTGCCAGCAGCGTCAGGGGGGTTAATGAAAAACTGTTTTTT

D: TRBD2
J: TRBJ2-2
V: TRBV5-1
size: -
CDR3: CASSLLPSGGAIGELFF
DNA: TGCGCCAGCAGCCTCTTACCTAGCGGGGGGGCCATCGGGGAGCTGTTTTTT

D: TRBD2
J: TRBJ2-3
V: TRBV7-7
size: -
CDR3: CASSRTSGATDTQYF
DNA: TGTGCTAGCAGCCGGACTAGCGGGGCCACAGATACGCAGTATTTT

D: -
J: TRBJ1-5
V: TRBV16
size: -
CDR3: CASSPDNNQPQHF
DNA: TGTGCCAGCAGCCCCGACAACAATCAGCCCCAGCATTTT

D: TRBD1
J: TRBJ1-1
V: TRBV20-1
size: -
CDR3: CSASRRTGTTEAFF
DNA: TGCAGTGCTAGTCGTAGGACAGGGACCACTGAAGCTTTCTTT

D: -
J: TRBJ1-1
V: TRBV3-1/TRBV3-2
size: -
CDR3: CASSPGRNTEAFF
DNA: TGTGCCAGCAGCCCCGGTAGGAACACTGAAGCTTTCTTT

D: -
J: TRBJ2-1
V: TRBV27
size: many
CDR3: CASSPPGREQFF
DNA: TGTGCCAGCAGTCCCCCGGGGAGGGAGCAGTTCTTC

D: -
J: TRBJ1-1
V: TRBV5-1
size: -
CDR3: CASSLSGSGTEAFF
DNA: TGCGCCAGCAGCTTGTCCGGGTCGGGCACTGAAGCTTTCTTT

D: TRBD1
J: TRBJ2-7
V: TRBV15
size: few
CDR3: CATSPRQGRWGEQYF
DNA: TGTGCCACCAGCCCCAGACAGGGCCGATGGGGCGAGCAGTACTTC

D: TRBD1
J: TRBJ2-2
V: TRBV18
size: -
CDR3: CASSPDRTTGELFF
DNA: TGTGCCAGCTCACCGGACAGGACCACCGGGGAGCTGTTTTTT

D: TRBD2
J: TRBJ2-3
V: TRBV19
size: -
CDR3: CATRQAGEFVRSATDTQYF
DNA: TGTGCCACCCGTCAGGCGGGGGAGTTCGTTAGGAGTGCCACAGATACGCAGTATTTT

D: -
J: TRBJ1-2
V: TRBV29-1
size: -
CDR3: CSVKHAPDGYTF
DNA: TGCAGCGTTAAACATGCCCCCGATGGCTACACCTTC

D: TRBD2
J: TRBJ2-7
V: TRBV5-8
size: -
CDR3: CASSLRGAGLSYEQYF
DNA: TGTGCCAGCAGCCTGCGGGGGGCCGGGTTGAGCTACGAGCAGTACTTC

D: -
J: TRBJ1-1
V: TRBV10-1
size: -
CDR3: CASSGKGEAFF
DNA: TGCGCCAGCAGTGGTAAGGGGGAAGCTTTCTTT

D: -
J: TRBJ1-1
V: TRBV30
size: -
CDR3: CAWRLGGGRNTEAFF
DNA: TGTGCCTGGCGATTAGGAGGAGGCCGGAACACTGAAGCTTTCTTT

D: TRBD2
J: TRBJ2-7
V: TRBV29-1
size: once
CDR3: CSVEGGLAGPSYEQYF
DNA: TGCAGCGTTGAAGGGGGACTAGCGGGACCCTCCTACGAGCAGTACTTC

D: -
J: TRBJ2-1
V: TRBV6-1
size: -
CDR3: CASSEISGPYNEQFF
DNA: TGTGCCAGCAGTGAAATCAGCGGTCCCTACAATGAGCAGTTCTTC

D: -
J: TRBJ1-1
V: TRBV27
size: few
CDR3: CASSLRTANTEAFF
DNA: TGTGCCAGCAGTTTACGGACAGCTAACACTGAAGCTTTCTTT

D: -
J: TRBJ1-6
V: TRBV19
size: -
CDR3: CASTQQGNSYNSPLHF
DNA: TGTGCCAGTACCCAACAGGGAAACTCCTATAATTCACCCCTCCACTTT

D: TRBD1
J: TRBJ1-6
V: TRBV5-1
size: -
CDR3: CASRAGTGNNSPLHF
DNA: TGCGCCAGCAGAGCCGGGACAGGGAATAATTCACCCCTCCACTTT

D: TRBD2
J: TRBJ2-3
V: TRBV27
size: -
CDR3: CASSLPPRAGGSTQYF
DNA: TGTGCCAGCAGTTTACCCCCCCGGGCGGGGGGAAGTACGCAGTATTTT

D: TRBD2
J: TRBJ2-6
V: TRBV4-2
size: -
CDR3: CASSHPTSGSGANVLTF
DNA: TGTGCCAGCAGCCACCCGACTAGCGGCTCTGGGGCCAACGTCCTGACTTTC

D: TRBD1
J: TRBJ1-6
V: TRBV19
size: few
CDR3: CASSLTGKNSPLHF
DNA: TGTGCCAGTAGCCTGACAGGGAAAAATTCACCCCTCCACTTT

D: -
J: TRBJ1-1
V: TRBV10-3
size: -
CDR3: CAISEPGWGAEAFF
DNA: TGTGCCATCAGTGAACCGGGCTGGGGGGCTGAAGCTTTCTTT

D: -
J: TRBJ2-2
V: TRBV3-1/TRBV3-2
size: -
CDR3: CASSLNTGELFF
DNA: TGTGCCAGCAGCCTAAACACCGGGGAGCTGTTTTTT

D: -
J: TRBJ1-3
V: TRBV5-1
size: -
CDR3: CASSLAPGNTIYF
DNA: TGCGCCAGCAGCTTAGCACCGGGAAACACCATATATTTT

D: -
J: TRBJ2-6
V: TRBV11-3
size: -
CDR3: CASSLSKLDNGANVLTF
DNA: TGTGCCAGCAGCTTATCGAAACTAGATAATGGGGCCAACGTCCTGACTTTC

D: TRBD1
J: TRBJ1-1
V: TRBV6-5
size: -
CDR3: CASTPQGVNTEAFF
DNA: TGTGCCAGCACTCCCCAGGGGGTGAACACTGAAGCTTTCTTT

D: TRBD2
J: TRBJ2-5
V: TRBV3-1/TRBV3-2
size: -
CDR3: CASSKKTSGGWYQETQYF
DNA: TGTGCCAGCAGCAAAAAGACTAGCGGGGGGTGGTACCAAGAGACCCAGTACTTC

D: -
J: TRBJ1-1
V: TRBV18
size: -
CDR3: CASSPSGANTEAFF
DNA: TGTGCCAGCTCACCATCAGGGGCGAACACTGAAGCTTTCTTT

D: TRBD2
J: TRBJ2-1
V: TRBV27
size: -
CDR3: CASRRLAGGHNEQFF
DNA: TGTGCCAGCAGGAGACTAGCGGGGGGACACAATGAGCAGTTCTTC

D: -
J: TRBJ1-2
V: TRBV19
size: -
CDR3: CASRKSAGYGYTF
DNA: TGTGCCAGTAGGAAGAGTGCGGGCTATGGCTACACCTTC